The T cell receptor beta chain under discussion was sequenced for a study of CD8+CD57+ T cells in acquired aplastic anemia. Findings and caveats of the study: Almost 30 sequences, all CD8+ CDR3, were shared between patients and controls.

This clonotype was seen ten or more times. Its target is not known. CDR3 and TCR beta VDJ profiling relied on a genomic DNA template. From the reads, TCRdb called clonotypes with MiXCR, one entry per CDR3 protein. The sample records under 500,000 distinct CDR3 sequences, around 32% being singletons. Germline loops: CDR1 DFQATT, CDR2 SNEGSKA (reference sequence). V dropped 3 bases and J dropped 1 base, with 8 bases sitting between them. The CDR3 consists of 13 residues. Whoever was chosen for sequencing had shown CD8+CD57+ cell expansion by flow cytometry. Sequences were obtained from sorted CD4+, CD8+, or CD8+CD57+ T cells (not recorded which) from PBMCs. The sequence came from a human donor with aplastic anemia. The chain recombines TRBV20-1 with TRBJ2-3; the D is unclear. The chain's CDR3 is CSASLTGTDTQYF. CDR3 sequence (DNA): TGCAGTGCTAGTTTAACGGGCACAGATACGCAGTATTTT.